This record covers a single T cell receptor beta chain. Its antigen is not identified. Clones were read by immunoSEQ multiplex PCR, and TCRdb kept only the in-frame ones, dropping some. The sample records about 120,000 clones, around 90% being singletons. The data stem from a study of graft-versus-host responses after intestinal transplantation. About the study: Induction with anti-thymocyte globulin, then tacrolimus and steroids for about 3 years, was given to all recipients. Study-level results: Recipient marrow contained GvH clones, some of which appeared first in ileum or blood.

The clonotype comes from a human donor who was the organ donor for an intestinal transplant. Specimen: unstimulated CD4+ T cells sorted from spleen or lymph node cells, collected before transplant.

The CDR3 reads CASSWGGRGSSYEQYF. The CDR3 DNA is TGTGCCAGCAGTTGGGGAGGGCGGGGGAGCTCCTACGAGCAGTACTTC. The chain joins TRBV6-5 to TRBJ2-7, with TRBD2 identical over 7 bases. V lost 4 bases and J lost 0; bases outside the gene matches: 9. CDR3 length: 16 amino acids. Germline CDR1 MNHEY, CDR2 SVGAGI.